These 27 T cell receptor beta chains share one sample of origin, sequenced in a study of beta chain features in type 1 diabetes listed by TCRdb under 2018. The paper as a whole reports these results and caveats: In all four CD4+ subsets, TCRB CDR3 length was moderately but significantly shorter in type 1 diabetes patients.

The protocol used for the library was the immunoSEQ multiplex PCR assay. The High Capacity cDNA Reverse Transcription Kit was used to reverse transcribe all of the isolated RNA, meaning that expressed TCRB transcripts were what got sequenced. TCRdb stores this immuneACCESS table with in-frame sequences only. Part of the clones is absent; in the studies checked, under half of the shortfall reflects unresolved V genes, and no reason is known for the rest. The sample yields about 740,000 clones; over 10% were counted once. Approximately 0.021% of the sample rests with the top ten. These receptors have no known antigen. The sample consisted of naive CD4+ T cells from blood. The meaning of the sample's cell subset or site label: true naive CD4+ T cells. These TCRs come from a man between 18 and 29 years old with type 1 diabetes.

The chain combines TRBV9 with TRBJ2-2, with D maybe TRBD1 (6 bases). The V gene lost 4 bases and the J gene lost 4 bases, with 14 bases spanning the gap. CDR1 and CDR2 (germline): SGDLS, YYNGEE. The CDR3 contains 15 residues. In DNA form, the CDR3 reads TGTGCCAGCAGCCCGCTAGGGGACATCACCGGGGAGCTGTTTTTT. Amino acid sequence: CASSPLGDITGELFF.

The table lists this clone with a few counts. This sequence joins TRBV7-9 and TRBJ1-5; 7 bases match TRBD1. This CDR3 is 16 amino acids long. The germline V gene has CDR1 SEHNR and CDR2 FQNEAQ (reference sequence). V shed 4 bases and J 4 bases; nucleotides not matched to a gene: 10. The CDR3 protein is CASSSAGQGVNQPQHF. In DNA form, the CDR3 reads TGTGCCAGCAGCTCGGCGGGGCAGGGGGTTAATCAGCCCCAGCATTTT.

This chain uses TRBV6-6 with TRBJ1-2, with D perhaps TRBD1 (5 bases). Germline CDR1 reads MNHNY; CDR2 reads SVGAGI (reference sequence). The CDR3 has 14 amino acids. Trimming stripped 0 bases from V and 6 bases from J, with 11 bases between. CDR3 coding DNA: TGTGCCAGCAGTTACTCAACACAGGCTGATGGCTACACCTTC. It specifies CASSYSTQADGYTF.

The rearrangement uses TRBV15 and TRBJ1-3; D possibly corresponds to TRBD1 (5 bases). Germline lookup yields CDR1 LNHNV and CDR2 YYDKDF (reference sequence). The CDR3 has 15 residues. The V gene lost 6 bases and the J gene lost 7 bases, with 19 bases spanning the gap. CDR3 sequence (DNA): TGTGCCACCAGAGGTGGGGACTTCAAGGGGAACACCATATATTTT. Translating gives CATRGGDFKGNTIYF.

The chain has TRBV7-2 and TRBJ1-4; no reliable D call. This CDR3 comprises 14 residues. The germline V and J ends were trimmed by 2 bases and 7 bases, with 11 bases remaining between them. The germline V gene has CDR1 SGHTA and CDR2 FQGNSA. This CDR3 is CASSLIRGSEKLFF. CDR3 nucleotide sequence: TGTGCCAGCAGCTTAATCCGGGGTAGTGAAAAACTGTTTTTT.

The chain has TRBV19 and TRBJ1-2; D is unresolved. Germline CDR1 LNHDA, CDR2 SQIVND (reference sequence). Trimming stripped 5 bases from V and 4 bases from J, with 14 bases between. CDR3 length equals 14 residues. CDR3 region: CASSQKVASYGYTF. The DNA for the CDR3 is TGTGCCAGTAGTCAAAAAGTAGCCTCCTATGGCTACACCTTC.

This clone was seen only a few times. The genes are TRBV30 and TRBJ1-2; D ambiguous. Trimming took 1 base from V and 0 from J, leaving 3 bases between them. Germline values: CDR1 GTSNPN, CDR2 SVGIG (reference sequence). This CDR3 comprises 12 residues. The CDR3 DNA sequence: TGTGCCTGGAGTGGGCCTAACTATGGCTACACCTTC. As protein: CAWSGPNYGYTF.

The table lists this clone with a few counts. The rearrangement links TRBV14 to TRBJ2-5; TRBD1 matches at 7 bases. This CDR3 has 14 residues. V shed 4 bases, J shed 5 bases, and the junction held 7 bases outside the gene matches. The V gene's germline CDR1 is SGHDN and CDR2 FVKESK. The CDR3 protein is CASSLRQGRETQYF. For the CDR3, the DNA is TGTGCCAGCAGCCTTCGACAGGGTCGCGAGACCCAGTACTTC.

In regard to this clone: At the DNA level, this CDR3 is encoded by other sequences in the same sample as well. The chain uses TRBV7-9 and TRBJ2-3; D gene ambiguous. The CDR3 length is 12 residues. Trimming removed 3 bases at V and 2 bases at J, with 3 bases between. The germline CDR1 and CDR2 sequences are SEHNR and FQNEAQ (reference sequence). The CDR3 region has the DNA TGTGCCAGCAGCTTGGACACAGATACGCAGTATTTT. Encoded protein: CASSLDTDTQYF. Variable domain in full (rest from reference TRBV7-9 and TRBJ2-3): DTGVSQNPRHKITKRGQNVTFRCDPISEHNRLYWYRQTLGQGPEFLTYFQNEAQLEKSRLLSDRFSAERPKGSFSTLEIQRTEQGDSAMYLCASSLDTDTQYFGPGTRLTVL.

The rearrangement joins TRBV7-2 to TRBJ2-3; perhaps TRBD2 as D (6 bases). This CDR3 region has 14 residues. V lost 7 bases to trimming and J lost 4 bases, with 15 bases between them. CDR1 is SGHTA, CDR2 FQGNSA, per germline. The CDR3, as DNA: TGTGCCAGCACCGAGGGGAGGCTGGCAGATACGCAGTATTTT. This sequence encodes CASTEGRLADTQYF.

This clone was seen only a few times. V and J are TRBV9 and TRBJ1-1; D may be TRBD1 (5 bases). CDR1 and CDR2 (germline): SGDLS, YYNGEE. CDR3 length equals 14 residues. Trimming took 4 bases from V and 2 from J, leaving 12 bases between them. CDR3 amino acids: CASSTGRTNTEAFF. DNA for the CDR3: TGTGCCAGCAGCACCGGACGGACAAACACTGAAGCTTTCTTT. The full variable domain, its missing parts supplied by reference TRBV9 and TRBJ1-1, is DSGVTQTPKHLITATGQRVTLRCSPRSGDLSVYWYQQSLDQGLQFLIQYYNGEERAKGNILERFSAQQFPDLHSELNLSSLELGDSALYFCASSTGRTNTEAFFGQGTRLTVV.

The rearrangement joins TRBV7-9 to TRBJ1-2; D is uncertain. The CDR3 sequence is 15 residues long. Germline CDR1 reads SEHNR; CDR2 reads FQNEAQ (reference sequence). V was pared by 5 bases and J by 4 bases, with 17 bases between. Here the CDR3 reads CASSPQDESVYGYTF. CDR3 in DNA: TGTGCCAGCAGCCCCCAAGACGAATCGGTCTATGGCTACACCTTC.

This clone was detected only a few times. The genes are TRBV18 and TRBJ2-1; 8 nucleotides line up with TRBD1. Trimming cost V 2 bases and J 9 bases; bases outside gene matches: 3. Germline CDR1 is KGHSH and CDR2 is LQKENI. The CDR3 length is 13 residues. The CDR3 DNA is TGTGCCAGCTCACCAGTGGACAGGGTTGAGCAGTTCTTC. Amino acids: CASSPVDRVEQFF.

The J gene is TRBJ1-1, the V gene TRBV29-1, with TRBD1 as a possible D gene (5 bases). Germline V gene sequence: CDR1 SQVTM, CDR2 ANQGSEA. The ends were cut back, 4 bases at V and 3 bases at J, with 15 bases in the middle. This CDR3 comprises 14 residues. CDR3: CSVVPPLGDTEAFF. The CDR3 DNA reads TGCAGCGTTGTTCCACCTTTGGGGGACACTGAAGCTTTCTTT.

The chain combines TRBV4-2 with TRBJ1-1, with D maybe TRBD1 (6 bases). V lost 2 bases and J lost 2, with 9 bases in between. The germline V gene encodes CDR1 LGHNA and CDR2 YNFKEQ. The CDR3 extends over 14 amino acids. The CDR3 protein is CASSQRGPNTEAFF. The DNA of the CDR3 is TGTGCCAGCAGCCAACGGGGGCCCAACACTGAAGCTTTCTTT.

The gene calls are TRBV7-9 and TRBJ1-2, with TRBD1 as a possible D gene (5 bases). CDR1 and CDR2 (germline): SEHNR, FQNEAQ (reference sequence). The CDR3 length is 17 residues. The germline V and J ends were trimmed by 5 bases and 8 bases, with 27 bases remaining between them. The CDR3 bases are TGTGCCAGCAGCCACGGGGACGCCGGGGCGCCGGGACGCGGCTACACCTTC. It specifies CASSHGDAGAPGRGYTF.

The CDR3 protein is CASKLDNLANQPQHF. In DNA, the CDR3 is TGTGCCAGCAAATTAGACAACCTTGCCAATCAGCCCCAGCATTTT. The chain joins TRBV27 to TRBJ1-5; D gene uncertain. Germline values: CDR1 MNHEY, CDR2 SMNVEV (reference sequence). The CDR3 sequence is 15 residues long. Trimming removed 7 bases at V and 3 bases at J, with 16 bases between.

The V call is TRBV29-1, the J call TRBJ1-2; D possibly corresponds to TRBD1 (6 bases). V was shortened by 4 bases and J by 3 bases, with 15 bases between the two germline ends. CDR1 is SQVTM, CDR2 ANQGSEA, per germline. The CDR3 is made up of 14 amino acids. This chain's CDR3 is CSVARAGVDYGYTF. DNA of the CDR3: TGCAGCGTTGCGAGGGCAGGGGTGGACTATGGCTACACCTTC. Using reference TRBV29-1 and TRBJ1-2 for the parts outside the CDR3, the full variable domain is SAVISQKPSRDICQRGTSLTIQCQVDSQVTMMFWYRQQPGQSLTLIATANQGSEATYESGFVIDKFPISRPNLTFSTLTVSNMSPEDSSIYLCSVARAGVDYGYTFGSGTRLTVV.

The chain couples TRBV4-1 to TRBJ1-2, with D uncertain. With 0 bases removed from V and 3 bases from J, the gap between germline ends came to 14 bases. The CDR3 spans 16 residues. Germline CDR1 MGHRA, CDR2 YSYEKL. The CDR3 DNA follows: TGCGCCAGCAGCCAAGAAGGGAACGGGCTAGACTATGGCTACACCTTC. This encodes CASSQEGNGLDYGYTF.

The CDR3 DNA follows: TGTGCCAGCAGCCCAAGGGAGGGGCTCTATGGCTACACCTTC. This gives the protein CASSPREGLYGYTF. V and J are TRBV13 and TRBJ1-2, with D tentatively TRBD1 (5 bases). Germline V lookup: CDR1 PRHDT, CDR2 FYEKMQ (reference sequence). This CDR3 contains 14 residues. V lost 5 bases, J lost 4 bases, and 14 bases lay in between.

The chain uses TRBV30 and TRBJ2-5; possibly TRBD2 for D (7 bases). The ends were cut back, 7 bases at V and 5 bases at J, with 23 bases in the middle. The germline V gene encodes CDR1 GTSNPN and CDR2 SVGIG (reference sequence). The CDR3 length is 15 residues. CDR3 sequence (DNA): TGTGCCTTTTGGGACATGGGAGGGTCTTACGAGACCCAGTACTTC. This codes for CAFWDMGGSYETQYF.

This clone was seen more than once but under ten times. The rearrangement joins TRBV6-1 to TRBJ1-1; 9 bases match TRBD1. Germline CDR1 MNHNS, CDR2 SASEGT. The CDR3 spans 14 residues. Trimming removed 10 bases from V and 2 bases from J; junction bases left unmatched: 8. CDR3 sequence reads: CATQGTGSNTEAFF. Here the CDR3 DNA reads TGTGCCACCCAGGGGACAGGGTCCAACACTGAAGCTTTCTTT.

The chain uses TRBV2 and TRBJ1-5, with D unclear. Per germline, CDR1 SNHLY and CDR2 FYNNEI. Trimming took off 1 base at V and 0 bases at J, with 4 bases between the two ends. This CDR3 has 14 amino acids. The CDR3 bases are TGTGCCAGCAGTGAAGTCCATAGCAATCAGCCCCAGCATTTT. It translates to CASSEVHSNQPQHF.

The gene calls are TRBV30 and TRBJ1-5; D remains unclear. The CDR3 totals 14 residues. The V gene lost 5 bases and the J gene lost 0 bases, with 11 bases spanning the gap. Germline-derived CDR1 and CDR2 are GTSNPN and SVGIG (reference sequence). CDR3 coding DNA: TGTGCCTGGGGAACGGGGAATAGCAATCAGCCCCAGCATTTT. Its protein is CAWGTGNSNQPQHF.

This clone came up a few times. The V gene is TRBV15, the J gene TRBJ1-4, with D tentatively TRBD1 (5 bases). The germline gives CDR1 LNHNV, CDR2 YYDKDF (reference sequence). V lost 0 bases and J 5 bases, leaving 19 bases between the germline ends. This CDR3 region has 18 residues. CDR3 coding DNA: TGTGCCACCAGCAGAGATAGTCCAGGGTGGCAGGTGAATGAAAAACTGTTTTTT. This codes for CATSRDSPGWQVNEKLFF.

There are a few counts of this clone. The V gene is TRBV6-5, the J gene TRBJ2-3, with 8 bases lining up with TRBD2. In germline, CDR1 is MNHEY, CDR2 SVGAGI. With 6 bases clipped from V and 4 bases from J, the junction kept 6 bases outside the gene matches. This CDR3 is 14 amino acids long. This CDR3 is CASSLSGASDTQYF. The CDR3 coding sequence is TGTGCCAGCAGCCTTAGCGGGGCCTCAGATACGCAGTATTTT.

The chain links TRBV9 to TRBJ1-5, with D perhaps TRBD1 (5 bases). Germline V gives CDR1 SGDLS, CDR2 YYNGEE. CDR3 length: 17 residues. V was cut by 0 bases and J by 2 bases, with 15 bases left in between. CDR3: CASSVGQGLDGNQPQHF. CDR3 coding DNA: TGTGCCAGCAGCGTAGGGCAGGGTCTTGATGGCAATCAGCCCCAGCATTTT.